Below, one T cell receptor (beta chain) is given with its context. Its target is not known. The data were obtained in a study of early T cells in non-severe SARS-CoV-2 infection. Findings and limits, study-wide: VDJdb matching, biased toward anti-spike CD8 responses, missed private and CD4 specificities.

This CDR3 spans 15 amino acids. Germline assignment: CDR1 MNHNY and CDR2 SVGAGI (reference sequence). V trimming: 5 bases; J trimming: 1 base; junction bases outside the gene matches: 3. Unique molecular identifiers were attached to individual cDNA molecules. TCRdb itself ran the 5' RACE reads through MiXCR, one entry per CDR3 protein. The sample holds tens of thousands of distinct CDR3 sequences; more than 7% are singletons and the top ten take about 3.7%. The sequence was collected from an adult who was a healthcare worker with PCR-confirmed SARS-CoV-2 infection or an uninfected control (not recorded which). Sequenced material: whole blood. The chain recombines TRBV6-6 with TRBJ2-3; 10 nucleotides agree with TRBD2. The CDR3 here is CASSASGRGTDTQYF. The CDR3 DNA is TGTGCCAGCAGTGCTAGCGGGAGAGGCACAGATACGCAGTATTTT.